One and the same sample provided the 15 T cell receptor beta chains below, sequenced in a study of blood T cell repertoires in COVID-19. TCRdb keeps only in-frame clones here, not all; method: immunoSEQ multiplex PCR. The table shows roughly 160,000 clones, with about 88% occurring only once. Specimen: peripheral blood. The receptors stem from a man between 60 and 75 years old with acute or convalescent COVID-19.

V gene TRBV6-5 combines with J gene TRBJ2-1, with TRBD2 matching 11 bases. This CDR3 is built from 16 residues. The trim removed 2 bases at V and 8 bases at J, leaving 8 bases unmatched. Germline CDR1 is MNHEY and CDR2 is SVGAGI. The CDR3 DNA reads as TGTGCCAGCAGTTACGGAGGACTAGCGGGCGGGGATGAGCAGTTCTTC. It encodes CASSYGGLAGGDEQFF.

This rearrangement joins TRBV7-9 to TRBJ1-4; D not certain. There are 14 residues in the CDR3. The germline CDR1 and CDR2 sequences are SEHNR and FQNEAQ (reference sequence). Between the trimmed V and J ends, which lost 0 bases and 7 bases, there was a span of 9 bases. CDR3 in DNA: TGTGCCAGCAGCTTAGCGTCGGGAATTGAAAAACTGTTTTTT. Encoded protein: CASSLASGIEKLFF.

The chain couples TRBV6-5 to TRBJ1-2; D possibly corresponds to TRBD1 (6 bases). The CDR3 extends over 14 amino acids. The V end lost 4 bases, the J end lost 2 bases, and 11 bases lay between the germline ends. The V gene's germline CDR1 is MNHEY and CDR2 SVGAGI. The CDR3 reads CASSSGTLNYGYTF. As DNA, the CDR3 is TGTGCCAGCAGTTCCGGGACACTAAACTATGGCTACACCTTC.

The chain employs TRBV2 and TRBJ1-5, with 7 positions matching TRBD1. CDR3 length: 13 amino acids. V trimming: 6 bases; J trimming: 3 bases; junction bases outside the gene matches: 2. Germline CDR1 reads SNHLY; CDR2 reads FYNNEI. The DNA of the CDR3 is TGTGCCAGCAGGGGACAGTACAATCAGCCCCAGCATTTT. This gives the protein CASRGQYNQPQHF.

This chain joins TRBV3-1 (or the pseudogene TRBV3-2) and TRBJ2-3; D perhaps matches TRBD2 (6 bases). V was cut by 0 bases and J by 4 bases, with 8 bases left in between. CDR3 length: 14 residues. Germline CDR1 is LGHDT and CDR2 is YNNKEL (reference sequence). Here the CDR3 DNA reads TGTGCCAGCAGCCAAGAGCGGGGTTCAGATACGCAGTATTTT. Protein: CASSQERGSDTQYF.

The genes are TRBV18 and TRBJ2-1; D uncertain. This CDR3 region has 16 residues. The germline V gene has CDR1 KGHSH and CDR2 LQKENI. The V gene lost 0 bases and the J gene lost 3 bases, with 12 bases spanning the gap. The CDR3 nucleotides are TGTGCCAGCTCACCACCCTCTAGTGCCAACTACAATGAGCAGTTCTTC. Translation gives CASSPPSSANYNEQFF.

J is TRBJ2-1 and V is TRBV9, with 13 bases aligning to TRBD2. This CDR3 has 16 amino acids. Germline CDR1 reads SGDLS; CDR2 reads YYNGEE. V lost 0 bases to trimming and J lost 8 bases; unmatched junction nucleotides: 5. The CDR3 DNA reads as TGTGCCAGCAGCGTAGGGACTAGCGGGAGTATCTATGAGCAGTTCTTC. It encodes CASSVGTSGSIYEQFF. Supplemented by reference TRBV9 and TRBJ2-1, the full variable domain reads DSGVTQTPKHLITATGQRVTLRCSPRSGDLSVYWYQQSLDQGLQFLIQYYNGEERAKGNILERFSAQQFPDLHSELNLSSLELGDSALYFCASSVGTSGSIYEQFFGPGTRLTVL.

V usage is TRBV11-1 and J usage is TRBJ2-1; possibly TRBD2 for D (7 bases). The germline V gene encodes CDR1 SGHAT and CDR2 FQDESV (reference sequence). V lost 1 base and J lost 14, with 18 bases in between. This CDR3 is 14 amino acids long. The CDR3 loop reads CASSLDRRGGPKFF. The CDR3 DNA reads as TGTGCCAGCAGCTTAGATCGGAGGGGGGGGCCGAAGTTCTTC.

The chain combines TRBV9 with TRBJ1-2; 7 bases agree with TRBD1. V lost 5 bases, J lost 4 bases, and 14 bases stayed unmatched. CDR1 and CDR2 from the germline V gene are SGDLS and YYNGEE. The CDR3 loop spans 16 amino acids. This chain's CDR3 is CASSPQPTGVVYGYTF. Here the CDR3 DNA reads TGTGCCAGCAGTCCCCAACCAACAGGGGTGGTCTATGGCTACACCTTC.

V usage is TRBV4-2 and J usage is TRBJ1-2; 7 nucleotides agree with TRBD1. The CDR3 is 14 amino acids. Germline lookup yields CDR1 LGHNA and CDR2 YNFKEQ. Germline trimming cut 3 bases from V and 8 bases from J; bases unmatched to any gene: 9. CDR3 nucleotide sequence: TGTGCCAGCAGCCAGTATCAGACAGGGCTCGGCTACACCTTC. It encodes CASSQYQTGLGYTF.

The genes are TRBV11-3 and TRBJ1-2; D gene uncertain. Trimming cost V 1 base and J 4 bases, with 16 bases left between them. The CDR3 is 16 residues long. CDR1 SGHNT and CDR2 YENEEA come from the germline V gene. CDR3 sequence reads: CASSLGRSPLTYGYTF. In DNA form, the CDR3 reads TGTGCCAGCAGCTTAGGTCGCAGTCCTTTAACCTATGGCTACACCTTC.

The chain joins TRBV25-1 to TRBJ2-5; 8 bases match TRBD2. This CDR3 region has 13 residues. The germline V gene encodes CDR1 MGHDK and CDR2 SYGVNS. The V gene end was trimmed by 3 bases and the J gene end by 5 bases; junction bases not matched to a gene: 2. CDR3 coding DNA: TGTGCCAGCAGTGACCGCGGGAGGGAGACCCAGTACTTC. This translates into CASSDRGRETQYF.

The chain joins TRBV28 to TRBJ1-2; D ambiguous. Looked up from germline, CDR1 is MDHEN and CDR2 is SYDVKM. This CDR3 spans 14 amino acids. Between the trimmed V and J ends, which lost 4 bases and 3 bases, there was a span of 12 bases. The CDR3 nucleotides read TGTGCCAGCAGTTCCCTACTCGTGGACTATGGCTACACCTTC. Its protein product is CASSSLLVDYGYTF.

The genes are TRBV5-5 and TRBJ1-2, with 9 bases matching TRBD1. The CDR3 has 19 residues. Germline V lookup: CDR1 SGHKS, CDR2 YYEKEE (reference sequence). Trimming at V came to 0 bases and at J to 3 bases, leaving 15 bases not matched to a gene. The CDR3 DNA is TGTGCCAGCAGCTTGGCAGGACTTTTCTCGGGACAGGGTGACTATGGCTACACCTTC. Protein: CASSLAGLFSGQGDYGYTF.

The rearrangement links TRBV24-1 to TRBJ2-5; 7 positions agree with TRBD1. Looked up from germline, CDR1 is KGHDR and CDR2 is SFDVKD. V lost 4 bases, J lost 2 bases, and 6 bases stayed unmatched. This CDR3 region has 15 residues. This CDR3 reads CATSDPGQEQETQYF. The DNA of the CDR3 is TGTGCCACCAGTGACCCCGGACAGGAACAAGAGACCCAGTACTTC.